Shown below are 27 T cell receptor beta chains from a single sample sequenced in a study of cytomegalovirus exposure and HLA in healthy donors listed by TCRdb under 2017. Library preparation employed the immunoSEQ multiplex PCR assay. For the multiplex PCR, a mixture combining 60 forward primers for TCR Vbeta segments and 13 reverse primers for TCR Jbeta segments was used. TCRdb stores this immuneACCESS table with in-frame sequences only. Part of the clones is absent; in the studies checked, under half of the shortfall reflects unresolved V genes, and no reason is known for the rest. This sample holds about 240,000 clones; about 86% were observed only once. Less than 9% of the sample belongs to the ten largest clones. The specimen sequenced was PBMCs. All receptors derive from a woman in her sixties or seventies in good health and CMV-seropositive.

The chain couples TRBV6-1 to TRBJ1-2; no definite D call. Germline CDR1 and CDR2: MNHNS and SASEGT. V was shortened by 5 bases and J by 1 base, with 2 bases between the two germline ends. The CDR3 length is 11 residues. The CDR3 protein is CASSHNYGYTF. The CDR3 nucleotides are TGTGCCAGCAGTCATAACTATGGCTACACCTTC.

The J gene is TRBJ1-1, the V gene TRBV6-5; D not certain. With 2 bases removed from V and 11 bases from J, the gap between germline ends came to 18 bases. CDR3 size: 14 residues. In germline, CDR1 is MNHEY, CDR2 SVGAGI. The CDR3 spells CASSYARDEQPAFF. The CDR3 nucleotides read TGTGCCAGCAGTTACGCCCGGGATGAACAGCCGGCTTTCTTT.

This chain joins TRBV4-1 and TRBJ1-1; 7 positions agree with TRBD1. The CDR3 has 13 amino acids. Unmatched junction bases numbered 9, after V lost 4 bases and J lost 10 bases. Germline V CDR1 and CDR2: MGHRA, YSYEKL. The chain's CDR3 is CASSLTGARGAFF. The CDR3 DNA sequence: TGCGCCAGCAGCCTCACAGGGGCCCGGGGAGCTTTCTTT.

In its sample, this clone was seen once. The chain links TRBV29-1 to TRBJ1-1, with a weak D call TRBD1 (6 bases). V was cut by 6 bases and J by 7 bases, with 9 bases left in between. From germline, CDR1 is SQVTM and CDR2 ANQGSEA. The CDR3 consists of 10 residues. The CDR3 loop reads CSVWDNEAFF. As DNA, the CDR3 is TGCAGCGTGTGGGACAATGAAGCTTTCTTT.

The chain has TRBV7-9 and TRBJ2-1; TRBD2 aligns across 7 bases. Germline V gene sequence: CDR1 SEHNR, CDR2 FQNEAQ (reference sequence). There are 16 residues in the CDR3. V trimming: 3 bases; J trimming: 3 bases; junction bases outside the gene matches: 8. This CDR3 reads CASSFGGTRIYNEQFF. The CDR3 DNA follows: TGTGCCAGCAGCTTCGGGGGGACTCGGATCTACAATGAGCAGTTCTTC.

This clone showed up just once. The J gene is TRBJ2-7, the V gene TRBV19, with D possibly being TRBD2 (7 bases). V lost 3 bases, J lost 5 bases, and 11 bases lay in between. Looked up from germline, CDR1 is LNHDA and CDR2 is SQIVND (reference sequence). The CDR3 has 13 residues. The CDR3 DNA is TGTGCCAGTAGTATGGGAGGGGGGAACGAGCAGTACTTC. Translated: CASSMGGGNEQYF. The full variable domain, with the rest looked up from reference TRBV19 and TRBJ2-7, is DGGITQSPKYLFRKEGQNVTLSCEQNLNHDAMYWYRQDPGQGLRLIYYSQIVNDFQKGDIAEGYSVSREKKESFPLTVTSAQKNPTAFYLCASSMGGGNEQYFGPGTRLTVT.

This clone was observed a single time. CDR3 sequence reads: CASSLDRAGNTIYF. DNA for the CDR3: TGTGCCAGCAGCCTCGACAGGGCTGGAAACACCATATATTTT. The V gene is TRBV2, the J gene TRBJ1-3; 7 nucleotides align to TRBD1. Looked up from germline, CDR1 is SNHLY and CDR2 is FYNNEI. V lost 6 bases and J lost 2; bases outside the gene matches: 4. This CDR3 has 14 residues.

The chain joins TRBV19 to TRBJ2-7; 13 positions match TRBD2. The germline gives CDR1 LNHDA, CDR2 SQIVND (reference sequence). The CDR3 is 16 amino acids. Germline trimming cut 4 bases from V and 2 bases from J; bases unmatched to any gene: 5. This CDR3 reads CASSTTGTSGAYEQYF. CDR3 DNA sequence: TGTGCCAGTAGTACAACCGGGACTAGCGGGGCCTACGAGCAGTACTTC.

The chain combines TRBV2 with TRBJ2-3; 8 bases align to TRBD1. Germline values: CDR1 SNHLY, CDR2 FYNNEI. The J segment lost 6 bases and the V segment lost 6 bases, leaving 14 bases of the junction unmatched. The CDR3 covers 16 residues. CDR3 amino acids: CASRGEAGGNLDTQYF. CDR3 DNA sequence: TGTGCCAGCAGGGGGGAGGCAGGGGGCAACTTGGATACGCAGTATTTT. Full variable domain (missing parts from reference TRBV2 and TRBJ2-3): EPEVTQTPSHQVTQMGQEVILRCVPISNHLYFYWYRQILGQKVEFLVSFYNNEISEKSEIFDDQFSVERPDGSNFTLKIRSTKLEDSAMYFCASRGEAGGNLDTQYFGPGTRLTVL.

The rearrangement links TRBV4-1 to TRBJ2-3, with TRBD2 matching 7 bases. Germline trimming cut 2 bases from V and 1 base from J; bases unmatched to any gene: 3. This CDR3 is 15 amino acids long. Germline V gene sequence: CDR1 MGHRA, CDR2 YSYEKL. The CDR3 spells CASSQLAVGTDTQYF. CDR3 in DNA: TGCGCCAGCAGCCAACTAGCGGTGGGCACAGATACGCAGTATTTT.

CDR3 sequence reads: CATSYREYGYTF. The DNA for the CDR3 is TGTGCCACTTCTTACAGGGAGTATGGCTACACCTTC. This chain joins TRBV28 and TRBJ1-2, with TRBD1 as a possible D gene (6 bases). V gave up 10 bases and J gave up 5 bases, with 14 bases separating them. The CDR3 loop spans 12 amino acids. Germline CDR1 MDHEN, CDR2 SYDVKM.

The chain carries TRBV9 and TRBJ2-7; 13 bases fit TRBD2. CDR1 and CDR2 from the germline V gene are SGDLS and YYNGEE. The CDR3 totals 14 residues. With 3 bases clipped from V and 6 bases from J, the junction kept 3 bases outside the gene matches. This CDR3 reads CASSAGLAGREQYF. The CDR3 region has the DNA TGTGCCAGCAGCGCGGGACTAGCGGGACGCGAGCAGTACTTC. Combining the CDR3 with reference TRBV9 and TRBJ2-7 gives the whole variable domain DSGVTQTPKHLITATGQRVTLRCSPRSGDLSVYWYQQSLDQGLQFLIQYYNGEERAKGNILERFSAQQFPDLHSELNLSSLELGDSALYFCASSAGLAGREQYFGPGTRLTVT.

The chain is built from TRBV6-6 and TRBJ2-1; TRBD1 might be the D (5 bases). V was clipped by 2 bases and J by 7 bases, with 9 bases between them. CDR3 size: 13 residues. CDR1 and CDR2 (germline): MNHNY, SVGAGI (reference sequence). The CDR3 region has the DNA TGTGCCAGCAGTTACGGCAGGGAAAATGAGCAGTTCTTC. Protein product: CASSYGRENEQFF.

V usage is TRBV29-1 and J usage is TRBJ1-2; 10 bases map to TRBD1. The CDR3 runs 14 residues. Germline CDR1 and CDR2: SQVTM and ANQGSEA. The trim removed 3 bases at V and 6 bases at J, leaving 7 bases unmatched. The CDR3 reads CSVERDRGRNGYTF. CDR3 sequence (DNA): TGCAGCGTTGAGCGGGACAGGGGACGTAATGGCTACACCTTC.

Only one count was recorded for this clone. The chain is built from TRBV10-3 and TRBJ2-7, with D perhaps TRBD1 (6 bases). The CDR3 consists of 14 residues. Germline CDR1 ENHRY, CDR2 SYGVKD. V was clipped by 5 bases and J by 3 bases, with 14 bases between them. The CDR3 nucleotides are TGTGCCATCAGTCAGGGGCCAAGCCTCTACGAGCAGTACTTC. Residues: CAISQGPSLYEQYF.

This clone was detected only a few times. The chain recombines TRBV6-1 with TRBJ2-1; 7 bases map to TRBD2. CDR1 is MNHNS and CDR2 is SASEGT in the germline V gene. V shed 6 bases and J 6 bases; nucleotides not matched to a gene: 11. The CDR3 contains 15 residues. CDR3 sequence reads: CASSPGGYLGNEQFF. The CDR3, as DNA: TGTGCCAGCAGCCCCGGGGGGTATTTGGGCAATGAGCAGTTCTTC.

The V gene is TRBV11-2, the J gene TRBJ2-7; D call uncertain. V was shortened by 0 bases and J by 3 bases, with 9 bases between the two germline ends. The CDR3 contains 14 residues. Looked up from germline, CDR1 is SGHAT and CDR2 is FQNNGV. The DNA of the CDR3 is TGTGCCAGCAGCTTAGATCGCTCGGGCTACGAGCAGTACTTC. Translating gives CASSLDRSGYEQYF.

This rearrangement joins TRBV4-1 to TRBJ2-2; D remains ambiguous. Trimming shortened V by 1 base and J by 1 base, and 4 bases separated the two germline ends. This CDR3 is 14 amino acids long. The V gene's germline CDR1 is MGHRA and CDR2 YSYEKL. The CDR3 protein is CASSQVLNTGELFF. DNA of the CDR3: TGCGCCAGCAGCCAAGTCCTGAACACCGGGGAGCTGTTTTTT.

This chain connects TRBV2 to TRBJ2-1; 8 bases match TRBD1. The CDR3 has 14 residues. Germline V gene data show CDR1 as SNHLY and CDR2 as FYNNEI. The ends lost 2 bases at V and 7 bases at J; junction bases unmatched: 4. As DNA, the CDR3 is TGTGCCAGCAGTGAAATCAGGGGGCGTAATGAGCAGTTCTTC. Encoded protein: CASSEIRGRNEQFF.

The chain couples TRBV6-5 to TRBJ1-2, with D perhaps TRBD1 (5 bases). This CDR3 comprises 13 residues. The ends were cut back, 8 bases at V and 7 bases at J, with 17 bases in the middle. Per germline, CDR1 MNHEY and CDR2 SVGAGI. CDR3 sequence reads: CASQLQGLRGYTF. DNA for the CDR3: TGTGCCAGCCAGCTGCAGGGCCTCCGTGGCTACACCTTC.

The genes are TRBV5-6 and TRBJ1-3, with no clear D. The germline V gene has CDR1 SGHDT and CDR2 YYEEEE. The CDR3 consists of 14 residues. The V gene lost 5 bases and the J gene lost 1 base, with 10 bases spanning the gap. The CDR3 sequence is CASSWARSGNTIYF. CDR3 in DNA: TGTGCCAGCAGTTGGGCCAGGTCTGGAAACACCATATATTTT. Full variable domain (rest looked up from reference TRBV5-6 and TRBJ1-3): DAGVTQSPTHLIKTRGQQVTLRCSPKSGHDTVSWYQQALGQGPQFIFQYYEEEERQRGNFPDRFSGHQFPNYSSELNVNALLLGDSALYLCASSWARSGNTIYFGEGSWLTVV.

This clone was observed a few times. CDR3: CASSLTVGGQETQYF. The CDR3 bases are TGTGCCAGCTCGCTTACGGTTGGCGGTCAAGAGACCCAGTACTTC. The chain uses TRBV7-9 and TRBJ2-5; D is unclear. The ends were cut back, 8 bases at V and 2 bases at J, with 18 bases in the middle. The CDR3 loop spans 15 amino acids. Germline V CDR1 and CDR2: SEHNR, FQNEAQ (reference sequence).

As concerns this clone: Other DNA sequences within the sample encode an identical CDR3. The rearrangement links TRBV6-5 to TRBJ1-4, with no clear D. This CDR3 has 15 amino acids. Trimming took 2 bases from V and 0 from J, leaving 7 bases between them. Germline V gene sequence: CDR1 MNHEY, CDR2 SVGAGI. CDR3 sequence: CASSYSGATNEKLFF. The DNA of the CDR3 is TGTGCCAGCAGTTACAGCGGGGCAACTAATGAAAAACTGTTTTTT.

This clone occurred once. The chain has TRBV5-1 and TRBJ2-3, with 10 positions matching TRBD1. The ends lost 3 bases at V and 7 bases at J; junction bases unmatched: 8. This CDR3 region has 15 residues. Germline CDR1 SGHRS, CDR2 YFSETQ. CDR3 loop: CASSWGGTGDHTQYF. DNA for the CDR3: TGCGCCAGCAGCTGGGGGGGGACAGGGGACCATACGCAGTATTTT.

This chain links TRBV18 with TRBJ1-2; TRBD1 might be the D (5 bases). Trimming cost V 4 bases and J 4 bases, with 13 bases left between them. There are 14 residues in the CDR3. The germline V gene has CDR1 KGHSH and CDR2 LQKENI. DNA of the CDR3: TGTGCCAGCTCACAGATGACAGCAAGCTATGGCTACACCTTC. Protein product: CASSQMTASYGYTF.

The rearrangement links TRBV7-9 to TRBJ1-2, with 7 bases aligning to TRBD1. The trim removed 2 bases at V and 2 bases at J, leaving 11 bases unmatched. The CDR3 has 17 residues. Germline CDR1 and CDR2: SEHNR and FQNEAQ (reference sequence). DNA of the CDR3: TGTGCCAGCAGCTTACCCTTAGCCCAGGGACAGAACTATGGCTACACCTTC. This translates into CASSLPLAQGQNYGYTF.

CDR3 nucleotides: TGTGCCAGCAGCCCCCCCGGGACAGGGAACAATGAGCAGTTCTTC. This codes for CASSPPGTGNNEQFF. The chain is built from TRBV7-2 and TRBJ2-1; 9 nucleotides align to TRBD1. V shed 5 bases, J shed 5 bases, and the junction held 7 bases outside the gene matches. The length of the CDR3 is 15 residues. Germline V gene sequence: CDR1 SGHTA, CDR2 FQGNSA.